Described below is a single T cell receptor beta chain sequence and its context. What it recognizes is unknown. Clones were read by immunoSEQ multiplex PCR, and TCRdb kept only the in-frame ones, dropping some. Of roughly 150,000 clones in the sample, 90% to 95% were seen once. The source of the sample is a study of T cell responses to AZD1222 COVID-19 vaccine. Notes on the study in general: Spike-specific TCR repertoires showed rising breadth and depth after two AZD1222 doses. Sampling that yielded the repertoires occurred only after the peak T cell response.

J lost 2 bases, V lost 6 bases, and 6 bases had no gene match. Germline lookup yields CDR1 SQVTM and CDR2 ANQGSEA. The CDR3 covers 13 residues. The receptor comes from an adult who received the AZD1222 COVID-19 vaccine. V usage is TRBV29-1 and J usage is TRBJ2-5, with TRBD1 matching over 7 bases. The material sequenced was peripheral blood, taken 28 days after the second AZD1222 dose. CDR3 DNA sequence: TGCAGCGTGGGGACAGCTCCGCAAGAGACCCAGTACTTC. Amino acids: CSVGTAPQETQYF.